The TCR beta chain described here comes from a study of tumor-infiltrating lymphocytes in primary liver carcinoma (dated by TCRdb to the late 2010s). With respect to the entire study: Of the five patients (three men and two women, aged 30 to 69 years), four had hepatocellular carcinoma and one had combined HCC and intrahepatic cholangiocarcinoma. The five patients had tumors of stage T1-T3 N0M0, with maximum diameters ranging from roughly 4.2 to 10 cm. Roughly 3.5 to 7.5 million productive TCRbeta reads were obtained per sample, and no significant difference in read depth was found between tissue types. TCRbeta repertoire sequencing, expression microarrays and whole-exome sequencing were combined in the study across five regions of each liver tumor, with adjacent normal tissue and blood also included. A total of 35 or so specimens from 5 patients underwent TCRbeta repertoire sequencing, comprising around 25 tumor regions, 5 adjacent noncancerous liver tissues and 5 peripheral blood samples. Reproducibility between technical replicate repertoires was high, with correlation coefficients above 0.95 and mean shared-clone rates about 0.9. Overall study results and their limits: The study included only a few patients, and the authors note findings should be validated in a larger study. Compared with blood, tumors had a significantly larger share of the repertoire taken up by the top 250 clones (p = 0.039). Only the TCR beta chain was sequenced, which likely underestimates true repertoire diversity because unpaired alpha chains were not captured. Repertoire overlap was higher between tumor regions (mean around 35%) than tumor-adjacent (roughly 17%) or tumor-blood (approximately 14%) pairs, consistent with antigen-driven expansion. Bulk unsorted samples precluded comparing CD4+ and CD8+ T cell repertoires.

For CDR1 and CDR2, the germline V gene lists SGHAT and FQNNGV. The CDR3, from cysteine to phenylalanine, totals 16 residues. CDR3 DNA is the only sequence kept; it has 48 bases, read in frame from the first base. Using a constant-region primer and ProtoScript II reverse transcriptase, TCRbeta-specific cDNA was reverse-transcribed from 400 to 550 ng total RNA. Construction of the TCRbeta libraries relied on three nested rounds of multiplex PCR, following a slightly modified ARM-PCR procedure. Each of the first two PCR rounds ran for around 11 cycles using multiplex TRBV1-TRBV30 forward primers together with a Cbeta reverse primer. A final 25-cycle PCR with Deep VentR polymerase added sample barcodes and Illumina adapters. Before sequencing, amplicons between 200 and 500 bp were purified from gel using a QIAquick gel extraction kit. An Illumina HiSeq 2500 was used to sequence the TCRbeta amplicons with 250-bp paired-end reads. Per the source publication's procedure: Reads were quality-trimmed with Trimmomatic v0.33, and paired reads were merged with FLASH v1.2.11 to recover full CDR3 sequences. V, D and J germline segments were assigned to the rearranged TCRbeta sequences by MiGEC v1.2.1b. Clonotype statistics and Shannon-Wiener diversity indices were calculated with VDJtools v1.0.0. To cut down on sampling bias, every analysis after diversity analysis relied on just the 250 most abundant clonotypes from each sample. TCRdb reran the public reads through fastp at Q25 and MiXCR, keeping productive beta chains. CDR3 protein duplicates are merged, each entry listing the most common genes and DNA. Here the V and J calls rest on TCRdb's processing, not on the authors' analysis. The sample table lists 35,000 to 50,000 distinct CDR3 sequences, approximately 82% of them with a count of one. Clones ranked in the top ten supply around two fifths of the sample.

Total RNA and DNA were co-extracted from roughly 20-30 mg of bulk tissue with the AllPrep DNA/RNA mini kit, without cell sorting. A few patients with histopathologically diagnosed primary liver carcinoma underwent surgical resection in China between 2015 and March 2016. Chronic HBV infection was present in the patients, and the patients were treatment-naive at sampling. Fresh tumor and adjacent tissue pieces were bisected; one half was stored in RNAlater at -80°C, the other sent for histology. As regards this clonotype: It has no known antigen specificity. Base qualities are not at hand, and no much larger clone is one base apart.

The source of this sequence is a woman aged 25 to 39 with primary liver carcinoma and hepatitis B virus infection. Sequenced material: tumor-adjacent normal liver tissue. This chain is built from TRBV11-2 and TRBJ2-1, with TRBD2 perhaps the D gene, on 6 matching bases. The CDR3 protein is CASGTSLVGGYNEQFF. The DNA is as follows: TGTGCGAGCGGCACCTCTCTAGTGGGAGGATACAATGAGCAGTTCTTC. With all but the CDR3 taken from the reference TRBV11-2 and TRBJ2-1 genes, the full variable domain is: EAGVAQSPRYKIIEKRQSVAFWCNPISGHATLYWYQQILGQGPKLLIQFQNNGVVDDSQLPKDRFSAERLKGVDSTLKIQPAKLEDSAVYLCASGTSLVGGYNEQFFGPGTRLTVL.